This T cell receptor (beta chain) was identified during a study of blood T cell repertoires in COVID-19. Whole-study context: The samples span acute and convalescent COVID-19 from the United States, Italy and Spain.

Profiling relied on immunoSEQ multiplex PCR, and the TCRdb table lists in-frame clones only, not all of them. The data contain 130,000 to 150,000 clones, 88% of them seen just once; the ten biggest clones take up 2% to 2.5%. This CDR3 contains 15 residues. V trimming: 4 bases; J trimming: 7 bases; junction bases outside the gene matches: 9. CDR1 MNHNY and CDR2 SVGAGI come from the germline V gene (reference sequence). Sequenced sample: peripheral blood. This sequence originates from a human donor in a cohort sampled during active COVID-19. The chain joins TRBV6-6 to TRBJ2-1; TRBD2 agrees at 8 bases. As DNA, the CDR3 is TGTGCCAGCAGTTGGGCGAGCGGGAGTACGAATGAGCAGTTCTTC. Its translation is CASSWASGSTNEQFF.